These 23 T cell receptor beta chains came from one sample sequenced in a study of cytomegalovirus exposure and HLA in healthy donors. The PCR had 60 Vbeta and 13 Jbeta primers. Clones were read by immunoSEQ multiplex PCR, and TCRdb kept only the in-frame ones, dropping some. The listing records about 110,000 clones. Sample: PBMCs. These receptors all come from a man under 40 in good health and CMV-seronegative.

This chain connects TRBV2 to TRBJ1-6; D gene uncertain. Trimming took off 2 bases at V and 7 bases at J, with 9 bases between the two ends. The CDR3 has 14 residues. CDR1 and CDR2 from the germline V gene are SNHLY and FYNNEI. CDR3 in amino acids: CASSERWENSPLHF. The CDR3 nucleotides read TGTGCCAGCAGTGAAAGATGGGAGAATTCACCCCTCCACTTT. Together with reference TRBV2 and TRBJ1-6, the CDR3 gives the full variable domain: EPEVTQTPSHQVTQMGQEVILRCVPISNHLYFYWYRQILGQKVEFLVSFYNNEISEKSEIFDDQFSVERPDGSNFTLKIRSTKLEDSAMYFCASSERWENSPLHFGNGTRLTVT.

This chain joins TRBV5-8 and TRBJ2-2; possible D gene TRBD2, 6 bases. Trimming stripped 4 bases from V and 7 bases from J, with 11 bases between. This CDR3 comprises 13 residues. Germline CDR1 and CDR2: SGHTS and YDEGEE. The CDR3 spells CASSRRGIGELFF. The CDR3 DNA follows: TGTGCCAGCAGCCGCCGGGGGATCGGGGAGCTGTTTTTT.

The rearrangement links TRBV2 to TRBJ2-5; perhaps TRBD2 as D (7 bases). This CDR3 spans 15 amino acids. V gave up 3 bases and J gave up 2 bases, with 13 bases separating them. Germline CDR1 SNHLY, CDR2 FYNNEI. The CDR3 sequence is CASSDRGGPQETQYF. In DNA form, the CDR3 reads TGTGCCAGCAGTGACCGCGGGGGCCCACAAGAGACCCAGTACTTC.

This chain uses TRBV5-1 with TRBJ2-7; 7 bases line up with TRBD1. Germline V gives CDR1 SGHRS, CDR2 YFSETQ. V shed 4 bases, J shed 2 bases, and the junction held 6 bases outside the gene matches. CDR3 size: 14 residues. CDR3 region: CASSQNQGAYEQYF. The CDR3 region has the DNA TGCGCCAGCAGCCAAAACCAGGGGGCCTACGAGCAGTACTTC.

V and J are TRBV7-2 and TRBJ1-1, with unresolved D. CDR1 is SGHTA, CDR2 FQGNSA, per germline. The length of the CDR3 is 13 residues. Trimming left V 5 bases short and J 3 bases short, with 10 bases between. Here the CDR3 reads CASSAGLDTEAFF. CDR3 nucleotide sequence: TGTGCCAGCAGCGCGGGTCTGGACACTGAAGCTTTCTTT. Full variable domain (rest looked up from reference TRBV7-2 and TRBJ1-1): GAGVSQSPSNKVTEKGKDVELRCDPISGHTALYWYRQSLGQGLEFLIYFQGNSAPDKSGLPSDRFSAERTGGSVSTLTIQRTQQEDSAVYLCASSAGLDTEAFFGQGTRLTVV.

The rearrangement uses TRBV7-9 and TRBJ1-6; 10 bases line up with TRBD1. The CDR3 runs to 16 residues. The V and J ends lost 5 bases and 3 bases, in that order; junction bases with no gene match: 4. CDR1 and CDR2 (germline): SEHNR, FQNEAQ (reference sequence). CDR3 bases: TGTGCCAGCAGCGGCGGGACAGGGGTCTATAATTCACCCCTCCACTTT. This sequence encodes CASSGGTGVYNSPLHF.

Notes on this clone: Other DNA sequences in the same sample also yield this CDR3. The J gene is TRBJ2-3, the V gene TRBV19, with 9 bases lining up with TRBD1. CDR1 is LNHDA, CDR2 SQIVND, per germline (reference sequence). V shed 5 bases and J 3 bases; nucleotides not matched to a gene: 9. This CDR3 contains 16 residues. Here the CDR3 reads CASSERDRDLTDTQYF. CDR3 DNA sequence: TGTGCCAGTAGTGAACGGGACAGGGATTTAACAGATACGCAGTATTTT.

This chain links TRBV2 with TRBJ2-1; 9 bases agree with TRBD1. Germline-derived CDR1 and CDR2 are SNHLY and FYNNEI. With 6 bases clipped from V and 0 bases from J, the junction kept 6 bases outside the gene matches. The CDR3 runs 16 residues. CDR3 coding DNA: TGTGCCAGCAGCCCAACAGGGGGCGACTCCTACAATGAGCAGTTCTTC. Its protein product is CASSPTGGDSYNEQFF.

The chain joins TRBV9 to TRBJ2-2, with 9 bases lining up with TRBD1. Per germline, CDR1 SGDLS and CDR2 YYNGEE. This CDR3 is 16 amino acids long. The V and J ends lost 2 bases and 2 bases, in that order; junction bases with no gene match: 4. The CDR3 nucleotides read TGTGCCAGCAGCGTCAGGACAGGGGTAAACACCGGGGAGCTGTTTTTT. It is translated as CASSVRTGVNTGELFF. Drawing the rest from reference TRBV9 and TRBJ2-2, the complete variable domain is DSGVTQTPKHLITATGQRVTLRCSPRSGDLSVYWYQQSLDQGLQFLIQYYNGEERAKGNILERFSAQQFPDLHSELNLSSLELGDSALYFCASSVRTGVNTGELFFGEGSRLTVL.

The chain carries TRBV6-1 and TRBJ1-1; TRBD1 aligns across 8 bases. The CDR3 has 13 amino acids. V shed 9 bases, J shed 2 bases, and the junction held 5 bases outside the gene matches. Germline V gene data show CDR1 as MNHNS and CDR2 as SASEGT. The CDR3 protein is CASRTGQNTEAFF. The CDR3 DNA sequence: TGTGCCAGTCGGACAGGGCAAAACACTGAAGCTTTCTTT.

The genes are TRBV7-3 and TRBJ2-3; D is possibly TRBD1 (6 bases). Germline assignment: CDR1 SGHTA and CDR2 FQGTGA. V was pared by 5 bases and J by 0 bases, with 9 bases between. This CDR3 contains 14 residues. DNA of the CDR3: TGTGCCAGCAGCCGAGGGGGTAGCACAGATACGCAGTATTTT. Translated: CASSRGGSTDTQYF. The whole variable domain, remainder taken from reference TRBV7-3 and TRBJ2-3, is GAGVSQTPSNKVTEKGKYVELRCDPISGHTALYWYRQSLGQGPEFLIYFQGTGAADDSGLPNDRFFAVRPEGSVSTLKIQRTERGDSAVYLCASSRGGSTDTQYFGPGTRLTVL.

About this clone itself: At the DNA level, this CDR3 is encoded by other sequences in the same sample as well. V usage is TRBV6-5 and J usage is TRBJ2-5, with 10 bases fitting TRBD2. Trimming removed 2 bases from V and 4 bases from J; junction bases left unmatched: 4. The CDR3 has 15 residues. CDR1 is MNHEY, CDR2 SVGAGI, per germline. CDR3 nucleotides: TGTGCCAGCAGTTACAGCGGGGGGGCTCTAGAGACCCAGTACTTC. Protein: CASSYSGGALETQYF.

The V gene is TRBV5-4, the J gene TRBJ2-3; TRBD2 might be the D (5 bases). V dropped 4 bases and J dropped 3 bases, with 15 bases sitting between them. The length of the CDR3 is 15 residues. In germline, CDR1 is SGHNT, CDR2 YYREEE (reference sequence). This CDR3 is CASSPSEGRTDTQYF. As DNA, the CDR3 is TGTGCCAGCAGCCCCTCTGAGGGTAGGACAGATACGCAGTATTTT. Combining the CDR3 with reference TRBV5-4 and TRBJ2-3 gives the whole variable domain ETGVTQSPTHLIKTRGQQVTLRCSSQSGHNTVSWYQQALGQGPQFIFQYYREEENGRGNFPPRFSGLQFPNYSSELNVNALELDDSALYLCASSPSEGRTDTQYFGPGTRLTVL.

This sequence joins TRBV7-2 and TRBJ2-7; 9 bases line up with TRBD1. Trimming took 2 bases from V and 3 from J; bases not matched to a gene: 5. CDR3 length equals 15 residues. Germline-derived CDR1 and CDR2 are SGHTA and FQGNSA. In DNA, the CDR3 is TGTGCCAGCAGCTTATGGGGGACAGGGCTCTACGAGCAGTACTTC. Amino acid sequence: CASSLWGTGLYEQYF.

Points on this clone: This CDR3 is also generated by other DNA sequences in the sample. The V call is TRBV6-1, the J call TRBJ1-2, with D tentatively TRBD1 (6 bases). Germline CDR1 MNHNS, CDR2 SASEGT. This CDR3 spans 14 amino acids. Deletions cut 5 bases from V and 3 bases from J, with 13 bases between. The CDR3 loop reads CASSPGGQHYGYTF. The CDR3, as DNA: TGTGCCAGCAGTCCTGGGGGCCAGCACTATGGCTACACCTTC.

The chain uses TRBV5-1 and TRBJ2-2; 12 bases agree with TRBD2. This CDR3 is 17 amino acids long. Germline assignment: CDR1 SGHRS and CDR2 YFSETQ. The ends lost 1 base at V and 3 bases at J; junction bases unmatched: 4. The CDR3 is CASSLTSGGTYTGELFF. The CDR3 nucleotides read TGCGCCAGCAGCTTGACTAGCGGGGGGACCTACACCGGGGAGCTGTTTTTT.

This rearrangement joins TRBV19 to TRBJ2-3, with a possible D match to TRBD1 (5 bases). Germline loops: CDR1 LNHDA, CDR2 SQIVND (reference sequence). The V and J ends lost 3 bases and 3 bases respectively, with 10 bases between them. The CDR3 consists of 14 residues. CDR3 in DNA: TGTGCCAGTAGTATTCAGGGTTCGACAGATACGCAGTATTTT. Translation gives CASSIQGSTDTQYF.

This sequence joins TRBV14 and TRBJ2-2, with 9 bases that match TRBD1. The V and J ends lost 4 bases and 5 bases, in that order; junction bases with no gene match: 8. The length of the CDR3 is 16 residues. Germline loops: CDR1 SGHDN, CDR2 FVKESK. The CDR3 nucleotides are TGTGCCAGCAGCCGCCCGGGACAGGGAAGAACCGGGGAGCTGTTTTTT. Translated, it gives CASSRPGQGRTGELFF.

A remark on this clone: Distinct nucleotide sequences in the sample also encode this CDR3. The rearrangement uses TRBV5-1 and TRBJ2-3, with 8 bases that match TRBD1. J lost 2 bases, V lost 0 bases, and 2 bases had no gene match. The CDR3 consists of 15 residues. In germline, CDR1 is SGHRS, CDR2 YFSETQ. DNA of the CDR3: TGCGCCAGCAGCTTGGGACAGGGGAACACAGATACGCAGTATTTT. Protein: CASSLGQGNTDTQYF.

The V call is TRBV5-3, the J call TRBJ2-5, with 10 bases lining up with TRBD1. The DNA end is more similar to TRBJ2-7, so the J call may be wrong. TRBV5-3 is an ORF, and what it does is uncertain. This CDR3 has 15 residues. CDR3 bases: TGTGCCAGAAGCCAGGACAGGGGGGTGTCCTACGAGCAGTACTTC. It codes for CARSQDRGVSYEQYF.

The rearrangement joins TRBV30 to TRBJ1-2; D call uncertain. V lost 4 bases to trimming and J lost 6 bases, with 9 bases between them. Germline loops: CDR1 GTSNPN, CDR2 SVGIG (reference sequence). There are 11 residues in the CDR3. The DNA for the CDR3 is TGTGCCTGGAATTTAAAGCATGGCTACACCTTC. Translation gives CAWNLKHGYTF.

CDR3 nucleotide sequence: TGCGCCAGCACTCGACAGGGGTCCTACGAGCAGTACTTC. Its translation: CASTRQGSYEQYF. J is TRBJ2-7 and V is TRBV23-1, with 8 bases fitting TRBD1. TRBV23-1 has ORF status, its function being uncertain. With 7 bases clipped from V and 1 base from J, the junction kept 3 bases outside the gene matches. The CDR3 covers 13 residues.

V and J are TRBV5-4 and TRBJ1-5; D perhaps matches TRBD1 (5 bases). The V end was cut by 4 bases, the J end by 4 bases, with 15 bases between. The CDR3 has 15 amino acids. Looked up from germline, CDR1 is SGHNT and CDR2 is YYREEE (reference sequence). For the CDR3, the DNA is TGTGCCAGCAGCGTCGGGCAGGGCCCTAATCAGCCCCAGCATTTT. This sequence encodes CASSVGQGPNQPQHF.